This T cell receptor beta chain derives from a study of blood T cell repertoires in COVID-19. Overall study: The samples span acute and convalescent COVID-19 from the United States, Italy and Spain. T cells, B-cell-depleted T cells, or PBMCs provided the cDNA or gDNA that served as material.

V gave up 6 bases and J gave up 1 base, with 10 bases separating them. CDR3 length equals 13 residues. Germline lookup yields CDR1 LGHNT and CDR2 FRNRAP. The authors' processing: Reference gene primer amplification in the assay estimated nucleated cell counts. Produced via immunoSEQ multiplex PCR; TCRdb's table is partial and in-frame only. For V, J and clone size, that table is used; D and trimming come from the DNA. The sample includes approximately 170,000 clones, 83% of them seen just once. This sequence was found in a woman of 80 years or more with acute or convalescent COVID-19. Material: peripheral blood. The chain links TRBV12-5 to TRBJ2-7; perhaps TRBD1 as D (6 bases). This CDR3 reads CASGLQGSYEQYF. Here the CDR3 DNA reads TGTGCTAGTGGCCTACAGGGTTCCTACGAGCAGTACTTC.